The rows below give T cell receptor beta chains drawn from one sample of a study of blood T cells in healthy people across ages. TCRdb used MiXCR to reprocess the 5' RACE reads, holding one entry per CDR3 protein. The data show 600,000 to 850,000 distinct CDR3 sequences, 43% seen once. Material for sequencing was blood. The receptor source for this set is a woman aged 60-75 years in good health. CDR3s include the opening cysteine and the closing phenylalanine or tryptophan. Each record gives: V gene, D gene, CDR3 protein. A D gene is named only where the DNA matches it firmly.

>TRBV21-1|NA
CASSLSHGGGSYEQYF
>TRBV7-3|NA
CASSFGGGGGTDTQYF
>TRBV3-1|TRBD1
CASNQGDRTTEAFF
>TRBV20-1|NA
CSARDGGANTEAFF
>TRBV18|NA
CASSPPIPSSSSSGANVLTF
>TRBV6-2/TRBV6-3|NA
CASRSDTFYNEQFF
>TRBV12-3/TRBV12-4|TRBD1
CASSDRGPSPLHF
>TRBV6-2/TRBV6-3|NA
CASSYFGPSYGYTF
>TRBV5-1|TRBD2
CASSFPLAGGLVYEQYF
>TRBV20-1|NA
CSARDRGSQPQHF
>TRBV6-4|NA
CASSEGPWSTDTQYF
>TRBV4-2|TRBD2
CASSPNPTSGGGEQFF
>TRBV5-8|NA
CASSLRGSVGLSTEAFF
>TRBV12-3/TRBV12-4|NA
CASSLAGQDSNQPQHF
>TRBV20-1|NA
CSASRPGESYNEQFF
>TRBV4-2|TRBD2
CASSQDRAGGYNEQFF
>TRBV5-1|TRBD1
CASRYDRGKTEAFF
>TRBV28|TRBD1
CASSPYTTGPQETQYF
>TRBV6-2/TRBV6-3|NA
CASRPQGAGFGPLHF
>TRBV6-2/TRBV6-3|NA
CASSLLRDGNEKLFF
>TRBV2|TRBD1
CASTGTALYEQYF
>TRBV20-1|NA
CSARVGGAGQPQHF
>TRBV6-2/TRBV6-3|TRBD2
CASSPWGLAGDEQYF
>TRBV20-1|NA
CSAPQDGGDYGYTF
>TRBV20-1|NA
CSARDTQGWDYEQYF
>TRBV20-1|NA
CSARPLGRSQETQYF
>TRBV20-1|TRBD2
CSARDSPSGGYNEQFF
>TRBV20-1|TRBD2
CSARGRTSEDTQYF
>TRBV11-2|TRBD2
CASSSGTAGGAYTQYF
>TRBV29-1|TRBD1
CSGSRDRATDTRYF
>TRBV12-3/TRBV12-4|NA
CASNPGAGELFF
>TRBV2|NA
CASSPDANEQFF
>TRBV5-1|NA
CASSLRPPGVARSRDTQYF
>TRBV7-2|NA
CASSLVSLSPDAQYF
>TRBV6-1|TRBD2
CASSGVLAGGPHNEQFF
>TRBV5-1|NA
CASSLPVDSSYEQYF
>TRBV20-1|TRBD1
CSAPPTGMNTEAFF
>TRBV6-2/TRBV6-3|TRBD1
CASSYSFAGGSFEQYF
>TRBV11-1|TRBD2
CASSSTSVTDTQYF
>TRBV14|TRBD2
CASSYTELATHEQYF
>TRBV6-1|NA
CASSERYEQYF
>TRBV5-1|NA
CASSSQSGRWNNEQFF
>TRBV29-1|NA
CSIPGTTDTQYF
>TRBV7-2|TRBD1
CASSLDATGTQPQHF
>TRBV12-3/TRBV12-4|TRBD1
CASSSTDRGYNEQYF
>TRBV7-2|TRBD2
CASSPMTSGTRLYF
>TRBV29-1|TRBD1
CSVGQGLNTGELFF
>TRBV3-1|TRBD1
CASSQLRQGEQYF
>TRBV9|NA
CASSGGEDTQYF